Below, 12 T cell receptor beta chains from the same sample are listed, as sequenced in a study of blood T cell repertoires in COVID-19. Assay used: immunoSEQ multiplex PCR; TCRdb lists only in-frame clones, some missing. In the table there are around 200,000 clones, 65% to 90% of which are singletons. Sequencing was done on a sample of PBMCs or T cells enriched from blood (not recorded which). The receptor source for this set is a woman aged 25 to 39 who had been exposed to COVID-19.

This clone has a single count. This rearrangement joins TRBV2 to TRBJ2-3, with D tentatively TRBD2 (5 bases). Trimming removed 3 bases from V and 4 bases from J, with 8 bases in between. Looked up from germline, CDR1 is SNHLY and CDR2 is FYNNEI. The CDR3 contains 13 residues. The chain's CDR3 is CASSELLADTQYF. In nucleotides, the CDR3 is TGTGCCAGCAGTGAGTTACTAGCAGATACGCAGTATTTT.

This chain links TRBV9 with TRBJ1-2, with 7 bases fitting TRBD1. Per germline, CDR1 SGDLS and CDR2 YYNGEE. Germline trimming cut 4 bases from V and 7 bases from J; bases unmatched to any gene: 10. The CDR3 is made up of 14 amino acids. The CDR3 region is CASSLGGGRIGYTF. Written as DNA, the CDR3 is TGTGCCAGCAGCCTAGGGGGCGGGAGGATTGGCTACACCTTC.

The genes are TRBV30 and TRBJ2-7; 7 bases align to TRBD1. Germline CDR1 is GTSNPN and CDR2 is SVGIG (reference sequence). The J segment lost 0 bases and the V segment lost 3 bases, leaving 5 bases of the junction unmatched. The CDR3 length is 14 residues. The CDR3 loop reads CAWRLRDSSYEQYF. The CDR3, as DNA: TGTGCCTGGAGGCTCAGGGACAGCTCCTACGAGCAGTACTTC. Complete variable domain (other parts from reference TRBV30 and TRBJ2-7): SQTIHQWPATLVQPVGSPLSLECTVEGTSNPNLYWYRQAAGRGLQLLFYSVGIGQISSEVPQNLSASRPQDRQFILSSKKLLLSDSGFYLCAWRLRDSSYEQYFGPGTRLTVT.

The chain uses TRBV28 and TRBJ2-2; D not resolved. V shed 3 bases and J shed 4 bases, with 15 bases lying between them. The CDR3 has 16 residues. The V gene's germline CDR1 is MDHEN and CDR2 SYDVKM. CDR3 in DNA: TGTGCCAGCAGTTTGTCGCCCCGCCCGGGCACCGGGGAGCTGTTTTTT. Residues: CASSLSPRPGTGELFF.

The J gene is TRBJ1-5, the V gene TRBV19, with TRBD1 as a possible D gene (6 bases). The V gene lost 5 bases and the J gene lost 5 bases, with 16 bases spanning the gap. In germline, CDR1 is LNHDA, CDR2 SQIVND (reference sequence). This CDR3 is 15 amino acids long. CDR3 sequence: CASSSRTEVDQPQHF. The CDR3 DNA sequence: TGTGCCAGTAGTTCAAGGACAGAAGTAGATCAGCCCCAGCATTTT. Together with reference TRBV19 and TRBJ1-5, the CDR3 gives the full variable domain: DGGITQSPKYLFRKEGQNVTLSCEQNLNHDAMYWYRQDPGQGLRLIYYSQIVNDFQKGDIAEGYSVSREKKESFPLTVTSAQKNPTAFYLCASSSRTEVDQPQHFGDGTRLSIL.

A single count supports this clone. The chain carries TRBV5-1 and TRBJ2-7; 9 nucleotides agree with TRBD1. Germline CDR1 is SGHRS and CDR2 is YFSETQ. J gave up 5 bases and V 4 bases, and 10 bases lay outside the gene matches. The length of the CDR3 is 15 residues. The CDR3 DNA follows: TGCGCCAGCAGCCCACTACAGGGGGCCTCAGACGAGCAGTACTTC. It codes for CASSPLQGASDEQYF.

The chain's CDR3 is CASPPLANYGYTF. The CDR3 nucleotides read TGCGCCAGCCCACCCCTAGCTAACTATGGCTACACCTTC. V and J are TRBV10-1 and TRBJ1-2; D gene unclear. The V gene's germline CDR1 is WNHNN and CDR2 SYGVQD (reference sequence). The CDR3 totals 13 residues. Trimming shortened V by 8 bases and J by 0 bases, and 10 bases separated the two germline ends.

The V gene is TRBV5-1, the J gene TRBJ1-4; D might be TRBD1 (6 bases). Trimming removed 4 bases at V and 8 bases at J, with 18 bases between. This CDR3 comprises 15 residues. CDR1 and CDR2 from the germline V gene are SGHRS and YFSETQ. The CDR3 DNA reads as TGCGCCAGCAGCGCAATACAGGGTTTTGGGGAAAAACTGTTTTTT. Translating gives CASSAIQGFGEKLFF.

The chain uses TRBV7-2 and TRBJ1-4; a possible D gene is TRBD1 (5 bases). V was trimmed by 5 bases and J by 7 bases, leaving 14 bases between them. The CDR3 has 14 residues. The germline V gene encodes CDR1 SGHTA and CDR2 FQGNSA. CDR3 sequence (DNA): TGTGCCAGCAGCCCCAGCAGGGTTGGTGAAAAACTGTTTTTT. It yields the protein CASSPSRVGEKLFF.

A single count supports this clone. The genes are TRBV28 and TRBJ1-2; D gene ambiguous. Germline CDR1 MDHEN, CDR2 SYDVKM. The CDR3 totals 12 residues. The ends were cut back, 6 bases at V and 8 bases at J, with 13 bases in the middle. In nucleotides, the CDR3 is TGTGCCAGCAGCCCCTCCAACCGGGGCTACACCTTC. Translating it yields CASSPSNRGYTF.

The genes are TRBV19 and TRBJ1-1; TRBD1 is a possible D gene (6 bases). V lost 9 bases, J lost 4 bases, and 21 bases lay in between. CDR1 LNHDA and CDR2 SQIVND come from the germline V gene (reference sequence). The CDR3 totals 15 residues. DNA of the CDR3: TGTGCCAGCACCGCTATCTCAGGGGCGCCCACTGAAGCTTTCTTT. Translation gives CASTAISGAPTEAFF.

The chain uses TRBV19 and TRBJ1-2, with TRBD1 identical over 8 bases. J gave up 3 bases and V 7 bases, and 10 bases lay outside the gene matches. The CDR3 consists of 15 residues. Looked up from germline, CDR1 is LNHDA and CDR2 is SQIVND (reference sequence). The CDR3 DNA reads as TGTGCCAGTACCCTGGGGGCAGGGGGCGACTATGGCTACACCTTC. Translating it yields CASTLGAGGDYGYTF.